The 20 T cell receptor beta chains below come from one sample, sequenced in a study of blood T cell repertoires in COVID-19. Libraries were prepared by immunoSEQ multiplex PCR; TCRdb keeps only in-frame clonotypes and omits some of them. Here the sample spans nearly 60,000 clones, around 85% being singletons. Material: peripheral blood. The receptors were gathered from a man aged 40-50 years with active COVID-19.

The chain recombines TRBV19 with TRBJ1-2, with 8 bases lining up with TRBD1. Germline-derived CDR1 and CDR2 are LNHDA and SQIVND (reference sequence). This CDR3 has 14 amino acids. After removal of 6 bases from V and 10 bases from J, the junction contained 13 bases not matched to a gene. CDR3 nucleotides: TGTGCCAGTAGCCCTGCGGGACAGGCATTTTACTACACCTTC. Translation: CASSPAGQAFYYTF.

The table lists this clone with a count of one. This rearrangement joins TRBV5-1 to TRBJ1-1, with D possibly TRBD1 on 5 matching bases. This CDR3 region has 14 residues. Germline assignment: CDR1 SGHRS and CDR2 YFSETQ. Trimming cost V 5 bases and J 7 bases, with 18 bases left between them. The CDR3 region is CASRRGEITGEAFF. In DNA form, the CDR3 reads TGCGCCAGCAGGCGAGGTGAAATAACAGGTGAAGCTTTCTTT.

CDR3 coding DNA: TGTGCCAGCAGCTCCATCCGGACAGCATCTCGGGGAAGTGAGCAGTTCTTC. The encoded protein is CASSSIRTASRGSEQFF. The chain is built from TRBV7-9 and TRBJ2-1; D is possibly TRBD1 (6 bases). The germline V gene has CDR1 SEHNR and CDR2 FQNEAQ (reference sequence). V was cut by 4 bases and J by 9 bases, with 25 bases left in between. The CDR3 is 17 residues long.

The chain employs TRBV7-9 and TRBJ2-2; TRBD1 aligns across 7 bases. CDR1 is SEHNR, CDR2 FQNEAQ, per germline (reference sequence). Trimming at V came to 6 bases and at J to 5 bases, leaving 9 bases not matched to a gene. This CDR3 contains 15 residues. The CDR3, as DNA: TGTGCCAGCAGACCAGGGGGATGGGAAACCGGGGAGCTGTTTTTT. Protein sequence: CASRPGGWETGELFF.

The chain employs TRBV9 and TRBJ2-7; D is unclear. CDR1 is SGDLS and CDR2 is YYNGEE in the germline V gene. Trimming took off 4 bases at V and 7 bases at J, with 9 bases between the two ends. The CDR3 extends over 11 amino acids. The CDR3 protein is CASSPRQEQYF. The CDR3 DNA reads as TGTGCCAGCAGCCCCAGGCAGGAGCAGTACTTC.

The CDR3 sequence is CASGKREDYGYTF. CDR3 nucleotides: TGTGCCAGCGGGAAACGGGAGGACTATGGCTACACCTTC. The rearrangement uses TRBV3-1 (or the pseudogene TRBV3-2) and TRBJ1-2; D is uncertain. The CDR3 runs 13 residues. Trimming took 8 bases from V and 3 from J, leaving 13 bases between them. In germline, CDR1 is LGHDT, CDR2 YNNKEL (reference sequence).

CDR3 nucleotides: TGCGCCAGCAGCCACCAGGGTGTGAGGAACACTGAAGCTTTCTTT. This codes for CASSHQGVRNTEAFF. The V gene is TRBV4-1, the J gene TRBJ1-1; possible D gene TRBD1, 5 bases. The CDR3 has 15 amino acids. The germline CDR1 and CDR2 sequences are MGHRA and YSYEKL. V was shortened by 3 bases and J by 1 base, with 12 bases between the two germline ends.

This chain uses TRBV6-2 or TRBV6-3 with TRBJ1-5; D uncertain. The V end lost 2 bases, the J end lost 4 bases, and 9 bases lay between the germline ends. The CDR3 totals 14 residues. Germline CDR1 reads MNHEY; CDR2 reads SVGEGT. CDR3 amino acids: CASSYGPPNQPQHF. CDR3 sequence (DNA): TGTGCCAGCAGTTACGGCCCCCCAAATCAGCCCCAGCATTTT.

This sequence joins TRBV4-1 and TRBJ1-2; D is possibly TRBD1 (5 bases). The CDR3 loop spans 18 amino acids. Trimming took off 0 bases at V and 0 bases at J, with 17 bases between the two ends. Germline lookup yields CDR1 MGHRA and CDR2 YSYEKL. DNA for the CDR3: TGCGCCAGCAGCCAAGAGGGGTGGGGGGGAGTTTCTAACTATGGCTACACCTTC. This encodes CASSQEGWGGVSNYGYTF.

With respect to this clone: The sample carries other DNA sequences with the same CDR3. The chain combines TRBV7-9 with TRBJ2-3, with a possible D match to TRBD1 (5 bases). The V end was cut by 5 bases, the J end by 0 bases, with 9 bases between. The CDR3 runs 14 residues. The germline CDR1 and CDR2 sequences are SEHNR and FQNEAQ (reference sequence). The DNA for the CDR3 is TGTGCCAGCAGCCTCCAGGGTAGCACAGATACGCAGTATTTT. The encoded protein is CASSLQGSTDTQYF.

This chain connects TRBV6-6 to TRBJ1-2; 9 bases align to TRBD1. Germline lookup yields CDR1 MNHNY and CDR2 SVGAGI (reference sequence). The trim removed 5 bases at V and 5 bases at J, leaving 0 bases unmatched. CDR3 length: 12 residues. The CDR3 sequence: CASSGQGYGYTF. The CDR3 nucleotides are TGTGCCAGCAGTGGACAGGGGTATGGCTACACCTTC.

This clone was observed a handful of times. V and J are TRBV19 and TRBJ2-3; D perhaps matches TRBD2 (6 bases). Germline V gene lookup returns CDR1 LNHDA and CDR2 SQIVND (reference sequence). V was trimmed by 4 bases and J by 4 bases, leaving 15 bases between them. CDR3 length: 15 amino acids. The CDR3 nucleotides are TGTGCCAGTAGTACTACTAGCTATCTCGCAGATACGCAGTATTTT. This gives the protein CASSTTSYLADTQYF.

As concerns this clone: Other DNA sequences from this sample encode an identical CDR3 as well. The chain is built from TRBV28 and TRBJ2-7; 11 bases fit TRBD1. After removal of 4 bases from V and 4 bases from J, the junction contained 12 bases not matched to a gene. The CDR3 spans 17 residues. Germline V CDR1 and CDR2: MDHEN, SYDVKM. The CDR3 is CASSSKWRGTGGYEQYF. The CDR3 nucleotides read TGTGCCAGCAGTTCTAAATGGCGGGGGACAGGGGGGTACGAGCAGTACTTC.

DNA for the CDR3: TGCAGTGTTTTTTCCGGGACAGGGGGCGGTGGGGCCAACGTCCTGACTTTC. Amino acids: CSVFSGTGGGGANVLTF. The rearrangement links TRBV29-1 to TRBJ2-6; 12 bases agree with TRBD1. The CDR3 is 17 amino acids. CDR1 is SQVTM, CDR2 ANQGSEA, per germline. Using reference TRBV29-1 and TRBJ2-6 for the parts outside the CDR3, the full variable domain is SAVISQKPSRDICQRGTSLTIQCQVDSQVTMMFWYRQQPGQSLTLIATANQGSEATYESGFVIDKFPISRPNLTFSTLTVSNMSPEDSSIYLCSVFSGTGGGGANVLTFGAGSRLTVL.

The chain joins TRBV28 to TRBJ1-4, with D perhaps matching TRBD1 (5 bases). The CDR3 is made up of 12 amino acids. The germline V gene has CDR1 MDHEN and CDR2 SYDVKM. V lost 11 bases to trimming and J lost 3 bases, with 10 bases between them. CDR3 amino acids: CAAGRSNEKLFF. The CDR3 coding sequence is TGTGCCGCAGGGAGGTCTAATGAAAAACTGTTTTTT.

In its sample, this clone ranks as medium-sized (0.01 to 0.1%). The rearrangement joins TRBV10-1 to TRBJ2-1; D not resolved. Per germline, CDR1 WNHNN and CDR2 SYGVQD (reference sequence). CDR3 length equals 13 residues. The V end lost 6 bases, the J end lost 10 bases, and 16 bases lay between the germline ends. CDR3 sequence: CASSRGVRWEQFF. DNA for the CDR3: TGCGCCAGCAGCCGAGGAGTAAGGTGGGAGCAGTTCTTC.

This sequence joins TRBV25-1 and TRBJ1-2, with D perhaps TRBD1 (6 bases). This CDR3 has 13 amino acids. V was clipped by 4 bases and J by 8 bases, with 14 bases between them. In germline, CDR1 is MGHDK, CDR2 SYGVNS. DNA for the CDR3: TGTGCCAGCAGTGCTAGAGGGACATTCGGCTACACCTTC. Translating it yields CASSARGTFGYTF.

The V and J genes are TRBV9 and TRBJ2-7; D may be TRBD2 (6 bases). V lost 4 bases and J lost 0, with 14 bases in between. This CDR3 region has 15 residues. From germline, CDR1 is SGDLS and CDR2 YYNGEE. Here the CDR3 reads CASSPSLAPSYEQYF. CDR3 DNA sequence: TGTGCCAGCAGCCCCAGCCTAGCGCCCTCCTACGAGCAGTACTTC.

CDR3 bases: TGTGCCAGCAGTCCCGGGGGGGGTACCTACGAGCAGTACTTC. The encoded protein is CASSPGGGTYEQYF. The rearrangement uses TRBV6-5 and TRBJ2-7; 8 bases map to TRBD2. CDR1 is MNHEY and CDR2 is SVGAGI in the germline V gene. J was trimmed by 2 bases and V by 5 bases; bases with no gene match: 5. This CDR3 is 14 amino acids long.

This chain links TRBV29-1 with TRBJ2-7, with a weak D call TRBD2 (5 bases). Germline CDR1 is SQVTM and CDR2 is ANQGSEA. This CDR3 comprises 13 residues. V was pared by 4 bases and J by 6 bases, with 16 bases between. In nucleotides, the CDR3 is TGCAGCGTTGTGTCCCCCGGGGTTGTCGAGCAGTACTTC. It codes for CSVVSPGVVEQYF.